Below, 16 T cell receptor beta chains from the same sample are listed, as sequenced in a study of T cell responses to AZD1222 COVID-19 vaccine (dated by TCRdb to about 2021). Library preparation used the immunoSEQ multiplex PCR assay. In its TCRdb copy, this immuneACCESS table keeps in-frame sequences only and misses some clones. Where compared with another copy, unresolved V genes explain less than half of these, and the others have no known cause. The sample records 150,000 or so clones, roughly nine tenths of which are singletons. Roughly 1.2% of the sample goes to the ten largest clones. In light of the paper, this sample's time point label describes: about 28 days (+/-7) after the second vaccine dose. The sequences come from peripheral blood, collected 28 days after the second AZD1222 dose. The receptors were gathered from an adult who received the AZD1222 COVID-19 vaccine.

The chain employs TRBV3-1 (or the pseudogene TRBV3-2) and TRBJ1-2, with D unresolved. V was trimmed by 0 bases and J by 2 bases, leaving 4 bases between them. Germline V gene lookup returns CDR1 LGHDT and CDR2 YNNKEL (reference sequence). The CDR3 has 13 residues. CDR3 protein: CASSQDGNYGYTF. As DNA, the CDR3 is TGTGCCAGCAGCCAAGACGGCAACTATGGCTACACCTTC.

The genes are TRBV5-1 and TRBJ1-6; 9 positions match TRBD1. Per germline, CDR1 SGHRS and CDR2 YFSETQ. The ends lost 4 bases at V and 7 bases at J; junction bases unmatched: 6. The CDR3 covers 15 residues. The CDR3 DNA reads as TGCGCCAGCAGCACCGGGACAGGGAGCAATTCACCCCTCCACTTT. This sequence encodes CASSTGTGSNSPLHF.

The V and J genes are TRBV7-8 and TRBJ1-2; a possible D gene is TRBD1 (5 bases). Looked up from germline, CDR1 is SGHVS and CDR2 is FQNEAQ. Trimming removed 3 bases from V and 6 bases from J, with 17 bases in between. This CDR3 spans 15 amino acids. CDR3 amino acids: CASSFAGMGSDGYTF. The CDR3 nucleotides read TGTGCCAGCAGCTTCGCAGGGATGGGTTCAGATGGCTACACCTTC.

The rearrangement links TRBV19 to TRBJ1-4; 7 nucleotides agree with TRBD1. This CDR3 has 15 amino acids. Germline loops: CDR1 LNHDA, CDR2 SQIVND (reference sequence). The J segment lost 8 bases and the V segment lost 6 bases, leaving 12 bases of the junction unmatched. The CDR3 here is CASSATEGAREKLFF. DNA for the CDR3: TGTGCCAGTAGCGCCACGGAGGGGGCTAGGGAAAAACTGTTTTTT.

The chain uses TRBV3-1 (or the pseudogene TRBV3-2) and TRBJ1-6; perhaps TRBD1 as D (5 bases). Trimming shortened V by 0 bases and J by 6 bases, and 12 bases separated the two germline ends. This CDR3 is 16 amino acids long. Germline V CDR1 and CDR2: LGHDT, YNNKEL (reference sequence). The CDR3 is CASSQDPGPGNSPLHF. The CDR3 DNA reads TGTGCCAGCAGCCAAGATCCAGGGCCCGGTAATTCACCCCTCCACTTT.

This clone was detected only a few times. The chain links TRBV5-6 to TRBJ2-1, with TRBD2 matching 9 bases. The CDR3 length is 16 residues. Germline values: CDR1 SGHDT, CDR2 YYEEEE. V was clipped by 0 bases and J by 7 bases; unmatched bases: 8. The CDR3 nucleotides read TGTGCCAGCAGCTTGGCCAGGGTAGCGGGAGTGAATGAGCAGTTCTTC. It translates to CASSLARVAGVNEQFF. Combining the CDR3 with reference TRBV5-6 and TRBJ2-1 gives the whole variable domain DAGVTQSPTHLIKTRGQQVTLRCSPKSGHDTVSWYQQALGQGPQFIFQYYEEEERQRGNFPDRFSGHQFPNYSSELNVNALLLGDSALYLCASSLARVAGVNEQFFGPGTRLTVL.

The chain has TRBV7-9 and TRBJ2-7; D unresolved. This CDR3 has 13 amino acids. Trimming left V 4 bases short and J 5 bases short, with 12 bases between. Germline V CDR1 and CDR2: SEHNR, FQNEAQ (reference sequence). For the CDR3, the DNA is TGTGCCAGCAGCTCGGTCAGCGAGGACGAGCAGTACTTC. Translation: CASSSVSEDEQYF.

As to this clone: The sample holds other DNA sequences that translate to the same CDR3. The J gene is TRBJ1-1, the V gene TRBV18, with a tentative D call TRBD1 (5 bases). This CDR3 has 13 residues. V was cut by 3 bases and J by 3 bases, with 8 bases left in between. The V gene's germline CDR1 is KGHSH and CDR2 LQKENI. CDR3 bases: TGTGCCAGCTCACCTGGCAGGGACACTGAAGCTTTCTTT. Its translation: CASSPGRDTEAFF.

The table lists this clone with a count of one. This chain connects TRBV20-1 to TRBJ1-1, with TRBD1 matching over 11 bases. From germline, CDR1 is DFQATT and CDR2 SNEGSKA (reference sequence). The CDR3 spans 11 residues. V lost 5 bases, J lost 10 bases, and 3 bases stayed unmatched. The CDR3 region is CSAGGQGAAFF. CDR3 coding DNA: TGCAGTGCTGGAGGACAGGGGGCAGCTTTCTTT.

The chain combines TRBV9 with TRBJ2-3; D is unclear. Germline V CDR1 and CDR2: SGDLS, YYNGEE. There are 14 residues in the CDR3. Trimming took 1 base from V and 0 from J, leaving 6 bases between them. CDR3 residues: CASSVYASTDTQYF. CDR3 in DNA: TGTGCCAGCAGCGTATACGCGAGCACAGATACGCAGTATTTT.

With respect to this clone: The sample contains more than one DNA sequence encoding this CDR3. This chain links TRBV9 with TRBJ2-7; D unresolved. Trimming took 0 bases from V and 0 from J, leaving 4 bases between them. The V gene's germline CDR1 is SGDLS and CDR2 YYNGEE. The CDR3 sequence is 13 residues long. CDR3 sequence: CASSVATSYEQYF. The CDR3 nucleotides read TGTGCCAGCAGCGTAGCCACCTCCTACGAGCAGTACTTC.

The chain has TRBV15 and TRBJ2-3; D ambiguous. The CDR3 loop spans 13 amino acids. Trimming took 2 bases from V and 6 from J, leaving 9 bases between them. Germline CDR1 LNHNV, CDR2 YYDKDF (reference sequence). The CDR3 sequence is CATSRFRSDTQYF. In DNA form, the CDR3 reads TGTGCCACCAGCAGATTCCGGTCGGATACGCAGTATTTT.

The J gene is TRBJ2-7, the V gene TRBV12-3 or TRBV12-4; weak D call: TRBD1 (5 bases). Deletions cut 5 bases from V and 6 bases from J, with 14 bases between. The CDR3 totals 13 residues. CDR3 in amino acids: CASSPRGQGEQYF. Written as DNA, the CDR3 is TGTGCCAGCAGTCCTCGAGGCCAGGGCGAGCAGTACTTC.

The chain couples TRBV27 to TRBJ1-4; 8 positions agree with TRBD1. The germline V gene has CDR1 MNHEY and CDR2 SMNVEV (reference sequence). This CDR3 has 17 residues. With 4 bases clipped from V and 5 bases from J, the junction kept 12 bases outside the gene matches. Here the CDR3 reads CASSSFGVGTGNEKLFF. CDR3 sequence (DNA): TGTGCCAGCAGTTCATTTGGGGTGGGGACAGGAAATGAAAAACTGTTTTTT.

The chain uses TRBV9 and TRBJ1-3, with 7 positions matching TRBD1. The length of the CDR3 is 18 residues. Germline values: CDR1 SGDLS, CDR2 YYNGEE. V dropped 3 bases and J dropped 0; count of bases not matched to a gene: 12. The CDR3 DNA is TGTGCCAGCAGCGCAACAGGGGTTGCTCTCCCCTCTGGAAACACCATATATTTT. It codes for CASSATGVALPSGNTIYF.

This clone was picked up a small number of times. This chain joins TRBV7-9 and TRBJ2-2, with D possibly TRBD1 on 7 matching bases. The CDR3 has 13 amino acids. In germline, CDR1 is SEHNR, CDR2 FQNEAQ (reference sequence). DNA of the CDR3: TGTAGTCAGGGGGGCCTCGTAACCGGGGAGCTGTTTTTT. Translating gives CSQGGLVTGELFF.